This record looks at one TCR beta chain sequence and its context. Its matching antigen is unknown. The sample belongs to a study of shared clonotypes between healthy human individuals. Study-wide points: Sequencing depth was a factor that was expected to affect clonotype sharing among donors. All-four-donor shared clonotypes had higher generation probabilities than non-shared clonotypes did.

The CDR3 sequence is 14 residues long. Sequencing used immunoSEQ multiplex PCR; TCRdb keeps in-frame clones, though not all of them. The sample lists hundreds of thousands of clones; 90% to 96% were seen once. Sample: naive CD4+ T cells sorted from blood. Subset meaning: CD45RA+ positively selected. The chain carries TRBV21-1 and TRBJ2-3; TRBD2, the table's D call, was not compared with the DNA. TRBV21-1 is annotated as a pseudogene. The receptor was derived from a woman aged 30 to 39 in good health. The CDR3 region has the DNA TGTGCCAGCAGCAAGAGAGCCAGCACAGATACGCAGTATTTT. This translates into CASSKRASTDTQYF.